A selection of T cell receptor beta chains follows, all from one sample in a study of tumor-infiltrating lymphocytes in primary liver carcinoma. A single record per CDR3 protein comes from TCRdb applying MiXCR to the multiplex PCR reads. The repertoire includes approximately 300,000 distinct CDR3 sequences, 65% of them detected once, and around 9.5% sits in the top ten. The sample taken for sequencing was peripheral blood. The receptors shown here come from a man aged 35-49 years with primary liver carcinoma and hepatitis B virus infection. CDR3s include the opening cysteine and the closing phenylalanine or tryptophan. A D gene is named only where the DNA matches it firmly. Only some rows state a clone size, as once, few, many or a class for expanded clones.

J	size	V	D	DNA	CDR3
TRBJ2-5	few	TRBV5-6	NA	TGTGCCAGCAGCATGACAACAGTGTACCAAGAGACCCAGTACTTC	CASSMTTVYQETQYF
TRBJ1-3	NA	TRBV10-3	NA	TGTGCCATCAGTGGGGGCAGCCACTCTGGAAACACCATATATTTT	CAISGGSHSGNTIYF
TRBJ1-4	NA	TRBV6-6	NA	TGTGCCAGCAATTACTCGATGGGGGGCTCATTTTTT	CASNYSMGGSFF
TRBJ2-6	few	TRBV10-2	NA	TGCGCCAGCAGTAGGGGGGGCGTACCTTGGGGCTCTGGGGCCAACGTCCTGACTTTC	CASSRGGVPWGSGANVLTF
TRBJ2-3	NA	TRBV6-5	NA	TGTGTCAGCAGTATCTCCGCCAGAGATACGCAGTATTTT	CVSSISARDTQYF
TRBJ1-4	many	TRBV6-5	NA	TGTGCCAGTTCCGTCGGGTCAACTAATGAAAAACTGTTTTTT	CASSVGSTNEKLFF
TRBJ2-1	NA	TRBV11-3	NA	TGTGTAAGCAGCTTAGTGCGCCATGAGCAGTTCTTC	CVSSLVRHEQFF
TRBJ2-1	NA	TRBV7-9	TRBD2	TGTGCCAGCAGCATTAGACTAGCTGGCCGAATCTACAATGAGCAGTTCTTC	CASSIRLAGRIYNEQFF
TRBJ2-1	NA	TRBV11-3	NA	TGTGCCAACAGCCCGCAGGATGAACGCGATGAGCAGTTCTTC	CANSPQDERDEQFF
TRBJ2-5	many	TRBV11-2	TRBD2	TGTGCCAGCAGCGAAGAGGCGGGAGTGCGGCTAGGGGAAGAGACCCAGTACTTC	CASSEEAGVRLGEETQYF
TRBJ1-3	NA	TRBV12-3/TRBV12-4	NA	TGTGCCAGCAGGACAGGAATCTCCGTAAACACCATATATTTT	CASRTGISVNTIYF
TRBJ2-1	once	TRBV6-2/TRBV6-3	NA	TGTGCCAGCAGCTTCTTCCGGGCGCGAGAGGGCAATGAGCAGTTCTTC	CASSFFRAREGNEQFF
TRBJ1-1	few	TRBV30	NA	TGTGCCTGGAGTTCCGCTAACAGGGCATACGCTTTCTTT	CAWSSANRAYAFF
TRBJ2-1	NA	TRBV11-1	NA	TGTGCCAACAGCTGGAAGTGGGGGGTTGATAAGCAGTTCTTC	CANSWKWGVDKQFF
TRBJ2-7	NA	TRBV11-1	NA	TGTGCCAGCGGTGGAGGGACGGGATTGTACGAGCAGTACTTC	CASGGGTGLYEQYF
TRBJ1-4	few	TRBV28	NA	TGTGCCAGCATCGACCGATTTAATGAAAAACTGTTTTTT	CASIDRFNEKLFF
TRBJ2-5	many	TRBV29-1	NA	TGCAGCGTCCTTAAGGGGGTCAGCAGGAGCAAAGAGACCCAGTACTTC	CSVLKGVSRSKETQYF
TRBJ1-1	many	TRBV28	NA	TGTGCCAGCAGTTTATTGGCCGGAAACACTGAAGCTTTCTTT	CASSLLAGNTEAFF
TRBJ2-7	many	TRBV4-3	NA	TGCGCCAGCAGCCGGGCCGGCCAATACGAGCAGTACTTC	CASSRAGQYEQYF
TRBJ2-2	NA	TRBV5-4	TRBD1	TGTGCCAGCAGCTTTTCCGTTGGGACAGGGGGTTCCGGGGAGCTGTTTTTT	CASSFSVGTGGSGELFF
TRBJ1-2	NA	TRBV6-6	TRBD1	TGTGTCAGCAGTTCCGGGACAGCTTTCTACTATGGCTACACCTTC	CVSSSGTAFYYGYTF
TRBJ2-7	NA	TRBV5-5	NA	TGTACCAGCAGCCCCGCCGGGACAACGGACTACGAGCAGTACTTC	CTSSPAGTTDYEQYF
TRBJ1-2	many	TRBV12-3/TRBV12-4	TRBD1	TGTGCCAGCAGTTTTGTGCCTGGGACAGGGGATTTCAATGGCTACACCTTC	CASSFVPGTGDFNGYTF
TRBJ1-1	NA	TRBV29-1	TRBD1	TGCAGCGTGCGGCAGGGACAGACTGAAGCTTTCTTT	CSVRQGQTEAFF
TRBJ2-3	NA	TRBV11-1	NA	TGTGCCAGCAGTTTGCCGAGGGAGAGCCCAGATATGCAGTGTTTT	CASSLPRESPDMQCF
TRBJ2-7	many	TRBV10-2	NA	TGCGCCAGCAGTGGAAACCTTCGACCTTCCTACGAGCAGTACTTC	CASSGNLRPSYEQYF
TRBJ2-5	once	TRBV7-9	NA	TGTGCCAGCTGCTTGGGGTACCAAGAGACCCAGTACTTC	CASCLGYQETQYF
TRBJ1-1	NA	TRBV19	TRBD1	TGTGCCAGTAGTATCTCCCTTGGACAGGGCACTGAAGCTTTCTTT	CASSISLGQGTEAFF
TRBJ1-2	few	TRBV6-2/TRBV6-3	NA	TGTGCCAGCAGTTACCATCAAGATGGCTACACCTTC	CASSYHQDGYTF
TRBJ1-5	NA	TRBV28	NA	TGTGCCAGCAGTTTGGACAAACAGCCCCTGCATTTT	CASSLDKQPLHF
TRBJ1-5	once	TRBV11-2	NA	TGTGCCAGCGGCCCGGATAGGGACACCAATCAGCCCCAGCATTTT	CASGPDRDTNQPQHF
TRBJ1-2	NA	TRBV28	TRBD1	TGTGCCAGCAAACTACAGGGGCGAGGCTACACCTTC	CASKLQGRGYTF
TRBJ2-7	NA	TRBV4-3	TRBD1	TGCGCCAGCAGCGGCCGGGACAGGGCCGGCGAGCAATACTTC	CASSGRDRAGEQYF
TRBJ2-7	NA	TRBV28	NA	TGTGCCAGCAGTTTAGGTTTCTACGAGCAGTACTTC	CASSLGFYEQYF
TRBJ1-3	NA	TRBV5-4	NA	TGTGCCAGCAGCTCCGCAGGAAACACCATATATTTT	CASSSAGNTIYF
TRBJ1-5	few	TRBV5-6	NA	TGTGCCAGCAGCTTGTCCAGGAATCAGCCCCAGCATTTT	CASSLSRNQPQHF
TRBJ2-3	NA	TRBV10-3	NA	TGTGCCATGGGGGGTAGCACAGATACGCAGTATTTT	CAMGGSTDTQYF
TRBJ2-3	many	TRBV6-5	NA	TGTGCCAGCAGTTTAATTAGCGGTGACTCCGACGCGCAGTATTTT	CASSLISGDSDAQYF
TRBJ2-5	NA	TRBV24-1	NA	TGTGCCACCAGTGATTCGGCCCGGGTTGCGGAGACCCAGTACTTC	CATSDSARVAETQYF
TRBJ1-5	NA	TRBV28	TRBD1	TGTGCCAGCCACGGGACAGGGGATCAGCCCCAGCATTTT	CASHGTGDQPQHF
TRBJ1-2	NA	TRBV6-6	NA	TGTGCCAGCAATTATTTTACCCCCAATAGGGAAAGTAACTATGGCTACACCTTC	CASNYFTPNRESNYGYTF
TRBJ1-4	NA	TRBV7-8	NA	TGTGCCAGCAGCTCCCGACTCCCGGGACGGGAGTGGCAACTGTTTTTT	CASSSRLPGREWQLFF
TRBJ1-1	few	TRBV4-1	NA	TGCGCCAGCAGCCAGGATACAGGGACCACTGAAGCTTTCTTT	CASSQDTGTTEAFF
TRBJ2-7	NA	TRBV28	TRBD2	TGTGCCAGCAGTTTACGGCCCAGCGGGAGTGGTTACGAGCAGTACTTC	CASSLRPSGSGYEQYF
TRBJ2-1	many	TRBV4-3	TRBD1	TGCGCCAGCACCTGGGACAGAGGGTTGTACAATGAGCAGTTCTTC	CASTWDRGLYNEQFF
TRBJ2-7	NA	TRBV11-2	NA	TGTGTCAGCAGCTTAAGGCCTAGAGAGTTATCGAGCTACGAGCAGTACTTC	CVSSLRPRELSSYEQYF
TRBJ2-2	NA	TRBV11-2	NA	TGTGCCAGCACACCAGGGGGGTACGGGGGGGTGTTTTTT	CASTPGGYGGVFF
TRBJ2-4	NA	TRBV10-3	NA	TGTGCCATCAGTGAGTCTCAAGGTAGCGGTTATGAGGCCAAAAACATTCAGTACTTC	CAISESQGSGYEAKNIQYF
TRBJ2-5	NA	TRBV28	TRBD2	TGTGCCAGCAGTTTACGGGGGGTAGAGACCCAGTACTTC	CASSLRGVETQYF
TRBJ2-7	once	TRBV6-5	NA	TGTGCCAGCAGTTACTGGAGAGGAGGCTTCTACGAGCAGTACTTC	CASSYWRGGFYEQYF
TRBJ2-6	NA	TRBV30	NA	TGTGCCTGGAGTGTACGGGCGTCTGGGGCCAACGTCCTGACTTTC	CAWSVRASGANVLTF
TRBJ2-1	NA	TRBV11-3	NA	TGTGCCAGCAGTTCCAGACGGTCCCGGAATGAGCAGTTCTTC	CASSSRRSRNEQFF
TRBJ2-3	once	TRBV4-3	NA	TGCGCCAGCAGCCCCGAAGCGTTAAACACAGATACGCGGTATTTT	CASSPEALNTDTRYF